Presented here are 10 T cell receptor beta chains from one specimen sequenced in a study of CD8+CD57+ T cells in acquired aplastic anemia. Genomic DNA provided the template from which TCR beta VDJ and CDR3 profiles were obtained. TCRdb recomputed calls from the reads with MiXCR, one row per CDR3 protein. The table has approximately 260,000 distinct CDR3 sequences, approximately 80% seen once. Patients picked for sequencing had shown CD8+CD57+ cell expansion detected by flow cytometry. Sequenced: sorted CD4+, CD8+, or CD8+CD57+ T cells (not recorded which) from PBMCs. These receptors all stem from a human donor with aplastic anemia.

This chain links TRBV24-1 with TRBJ2-1, with D unresolved. The ends were cut back, 0 bases at V and 0 bases at J, with 8 bases in the middle. CDR1 is KGHDR and CDR2 is SFDVKD in the germline V gene. This CDR3 contains 16 residues. The CDR3 DNA follows: TGTGCCACCAGTGATTTGGGGTCTAGCTCCTACAATGAGCAGTTCTTC. It specifies CATSDLGSSSYNEQFF.

This clonotype was seen only a few times. The chain links TRBV7-8 to TRBJ2-7; 10 nucleotides line up with TRBD1. V lost 3 bases, J lost 5 bases, and 10 bases stayed unmatched. CDR3 length equals 16 residues. Germline lookup yields CDR1 SGHVS and CDR2 FQNEAQ. CDR3 sequence reads: CASSFHPAGTGDEQYV. CDR3 in DNA: TGTGCCAGCAGCTTTCATCCAGCCGGGACAGGGGACGAGCAGTACGTC.

To note about this clonotype: The germline gene is not matched at one end of the junction; a read error may be the cause. The chain links TRBV7-9 to TRBJ1-6; 7 bases line up with TRBD1. Germline CDR1 and CDR2: SEHNR and FQNEAQ (reference sequence). The CDR3 extends over 14 amino acids. CDR3 amino acids: CASSSGDSSPTEPF. The CDR3 DNA sequence: TGTGCCAGCAGCTCCGGGGACAGTTCTCCAACCGAGCCCTTT.

Remarks on this clonotype: One end of the junction is discordant with germline, which a read error may explain. The chain recombines TRBV7-3 with TRBJ2-3, with 9 positions matching TRBD2. CDR1 is SGHTA and CDR2 is FQGTGA in the germline V gene. The CDR3 spans 14 residues. The CDR3 sequence: CASSSAGGSTDTQF. CDR3 in DNA: TGTGCCAGCAGCTCCGCGGGGGGGAGCACAGATACGCAGTTT.

V is TRBV10-3 and J is TRBJ2-3, with 9 bases fitting TRBD1. Germline V gives CDR1 ENHRY, CDR2 SYGVKD. Trimming at V came to 7 bases and at J to 5 bases, leaving 10 bases not matched to a gene. CDR3 length equals 15 residues. This CDR3 reads CAITSPGQGRDTQYF. The DNA of the CDR3 is TGTGCCATCACTTCCCCGGGACAGGGTAGAGATACGCAGTATTTT.

The chain joins TRBV20-1 to TRBJ1-1; perhaps TRBD1 as D (6 bases). V was clipped by 6 bases and J by 1 base, with 15 bases between them. There are 14 residues in the CDR3. Germline assignment: CDR1 DFQATT and CDR2 SNEGSKA (reference sequence). CDR3 amino acids: CSARTGLGNTEAFF. The DNA for the CDR3 is TGCAGTGCCCGAACAGGGCTTGGGAACACTGAAGCTTTCTTT.

Only one count was recorded for this clonotype. At one boundary the junction diverges from the germline segment, which might be a read error. The genes are TRBV7-3 and TRBJ2-3, with D possibly called TRBD1 or TRBD2 (5 bases each). This CDR3 is 14 amino acids long. The V gene's germline CDR1 is SGHTA and CDR2 FQGTGA. DNA of the CDR3: TGTGCCAGCAGCTTAGCGGGTAGCTACGGGGCGCACTTCTTT. Its translation is CASSLAGSYGAHFF. Together with reference TRBV7-3 and TRBJ2-3, the CDR3 gives the full variable domain: GAGVSQTPSNKVTEKGKYVELRCDPISGHTALYWYRQSLGQGPEFLIYFQGTGAADDSGLPNDRFFAVRPEGSVSTLKIQRTERGDSAVYLCASSLAGSYGAHFFGPGTRLTVL.

V is TRBV9 and J is TRBJ2-2; TRBD2 aligns across 7 bases. V lost 4 bases, J lost 5 bases, and 14 bases stayed unmatched. Germline values: CDR1 SGDLS, CDR2 YYNGEE. This CDR3 has 17 residues. CDR3 in amino acids: CASSPLARGGGTGELFF. The CDR3 nucleotides read TGTGCCAGCAGCCCCCTAGCGAGGGGCGGGGGTACCGGGGAGCTGTTTTTT.

The chain has TRBV7-8 and TRBJ2-1; 7 positions agree with TRBD2. Trimming took 3 bases from V and 10 from J; bases not matched to a gene: 15. From germline, CDR1 is SGHVS and CDR2 FQNEAQ. This CDR3 is built from 16 residues. CDR3: CASSFPGGPETQEQFF. The CDR3 region has the DNA TGTGCCAGCAGCTTTCCGGGAGGTCCCGAGACGCAGGAGCAGTTCTTC. The whole variable domain, filled in from reference TRBV7-8 and TRBJ2-1, reads GAGVSQSPRYKVAKRGQDVALRCDPISGHVSLFWYQQALGQGPEFLTYFQNEAQLDKSGLPSDRFFAERPEGSVSTLKIQRTQQEDSAVYLCASSFPGGPETQEQFFGPGTRLTVL.

The chain combines TRBV7-8 with TRBJ2-3, with D perhaps matching TRBD2 (5 bases). Trimming shortened V by 5 bases and J by 1 base, and 13 bases separated the two germline ends. This CDR3 has 15 residues. Germline-derived CDR1 and CDR2 are SGHVS and FQNEAQ. The CDR3, as DNA: TGTGCCAGCAGCCAAGACGTCGGGGGCACAGATACGCAGTATTTT. Amino acid sequence: CASSQDVGGTDTQYF.